This passage covers 24 T cell receptor beta chains from one sample sequenced in a study of blood T cells in healthy people across ages (dated by TCRdb to between 2014 and 2017). Receptors were amplified or captured by 5' RACE. TCRdb shows the sequencer as Illumina HiSeq 2500. A second PCR of about 7 to 12 cycles was run with a J-beta primer mix and a sample-barcoded 5' primer. Using fastp at Q25 and MiXCR, TCRdb reprocessed the public reads and kept productive beta chains. Each CDR3 protein gets just one entry, which takes the most common genes and DNA from the rows behind it. Here the sample has about 540,000 distinct CDR3 sequences; less than 25% occur a single time. The top ten clones comprise approximately 8.7% of the sample. This sample was shared with a second study, whose subject was T cells of mothers and their children.

Source material: blood. The receptor set was obtained from a boy aged 10-17 years in good health.

This chain joins TRBV29-1 and TRBJ2-3; 12 positions agree with TRBD1. CDR1 SQVTM and CDR2 ANQGSEA come from the germline V gene. CDR3 length: 16 residues. The ends lost 4 bases at V and 5 bases at J; junction bases unmatched: 10. The CDR3 reads CSVGLGTGGEVDTQYF. The CDR3 bases are TGCAGCGTTGGACTTGGGACAGGGGGCGAAGTAGATACGCAGTATTTT.

This clonotype has only a few counts. The V and J genes are TRBV28 and TRBJ1-2, with TRBD1 matching over 8 bases. This CDR3 has 14 amino acids. Germline V lookup: CDR1 MDHEN, CDR2 SYDVKM. Unmatched junction bases numbered 11, after V lost 4 bases and J lost 10 bases. CDR3 sequence reads: CASSSGQGRNYYTF. The CDR3 bases are TGTGCCAGCAGTTCCGGACAGGGCCGAAATTACTACACCTTC.

V is TRBV19 and J is TRBJ1-4, with D maybe TRBD1 (5 bases). Trimming stripped 6 bases from V and 0 bases from J, with 11 bases between. This CDR3 has 15 amino acids. The germline CDR1 and CDR2 sequences are LNHDA and SQIVND (reference sequence). The DNA of the CDR3 is TGTGCCAGTAGAAGGGGCAGCGCAACTAATGAAAAACTGTTTTTT. This translates into CASRRGSATNEKLFF. The full variable domain, completed using reference TRBV19 and TRBJ1-4, is DGGITQSPKYLFRKEGQNVTLSCEQNLNHDAMYWYRQDPGQGLRLIYYSQIVNDFQKGDIAEGYSVSREKKESFPLTVTSAQKNPTAFYLCASRRGSATNEKLFFGSGTQLSVL.

This chain joins TRBV12-3 or TRBV12-4 and TRBJ2-7, with D perhaps given as TRBD1 or TRBD2 (6 bases each). V lost 3 bases to trimming and J lost 2 bases, with 11 bases between them. CDR3 size: 14 residues. The DNA of the CDR3 is TGTGCCAGCAGTTTGTCGGGGGCCCCCTACGAGCAGTACTTC. It is translated as CASSLSGAPYEQYF.

The chain is built from TRBV3-1 and TRBJ2-1, with 8 bases fitting TRBD2. The ends lost 1 base at V and 2 bases at J; junction bases unmatched: 7. Germline CDR1 is LGHDT and CDR2 is YNNKEL (reference sequence). The length of the CDR3 is 17 residues. CDR3 region: CASSQGWTSLTYNEQFF. CDR3 DNA sequence: TGTGCCAGCAGCCAAGGATGGACTAGCTTAACCTACAATGAGCAGTTCTTC.

The chain couples TRBV7-3 to TRBJ2-3, with D perhaps matching TRBD2 (5 bases). From germline, CDR1 is SGHTA and CDR2 FQGTGA. V shed 0 bases and J shed 1 base, with 8 bases lying between them. The length of the CDR3 is 15 residues. CDR3 sequence (DNA): TGTGCCAGCAGCTTAACTCTGGGAGGCACAGATACGCAGTATTTT. Its protein is CASSLTLGGTDTQYF.

The J gene is TRBJ2-1, the V gene TRBV7-9; TRBD2 agrees at 14 bases. Trimming cost V 4 bases and J 10 bases; bases outside gene matches: 6. CDR3 length: 15 amino acids. From germline, CDR1 is SEHNR and CDR2 FQNEAQ (reference sequence). The CDR3 DNA reads as TGTGCCAGCAGCTCCGGGACTAGCGGGGGCGGGGAGCAGTTCTTC. This encodes CASSSGTSGGGEQFF.

This rearrangement joins TRBV4-3 to TRBJ2-7; D not resolved. There are 13 residues in the CDR3. Germline CDR1 reads LGHNA; CDR2 reads YSLEER. V dropped 2 bases and J dropped 0 bases, with 5 bases sitting between them. The CDR3 is CASSQHRSYEQYF. The CDR3 DNA sequence: TGCGCCAGCAGCCAACATCGCTCCTACGAGCAGTACTTC.

This rearrangement joins TRBV28 to TRBJ2-7; possible D gene TRBD2, 6 bases. This CDR3 region has 12 residues. Between the trimmed V and J ends, which lost 5 bases and 4 bases, there was a span of 9 bases. Looked up from germline, CDR1 is MDHEN and CDR2 is SYDVKM. The DNA of the CDR3 is TGTGCCAGCAGTGGAGGGAAATACGAGCAGTACTTC. Its translation: CASSGGKYEQYF.

The chain is built from TRBV6-7 and TRBJ2-2; 8 bases map to TRBD2. TRBV6-7 is designated an ORF whose function remains uncertain. The CDR3 consists of 14 residues. Trimming at V came to 10 bases and at J to 4 bases, leaving 8 bases not matched to a gene. The CDR3 spells CATLAGPLTGELFF. In nucleotides, the CDR3 is TGTGCCACCCTAGCGGGTCCGCTCACCGGGGAGCTGTTTTTT.

A few counts support this clonotype. The V call is TRBV7-6, the J call TRBJ2-3, with D perhaps TRBD2 (6 bases). Germline loops: CDR1 SGHVS, CDR2 FNYEAQ. The V end was cut by 1 base, the J end by 4 bases, with 12 bases between. The CDR3 runs 15 residues. CDR3 coding DNA: TGTGCCAGCAGCTTAGAAGCGGGTAGCCCAGATACGCAGTATTTT. Translating it yields CASSLEAGSPDTQYF.

This clonotype was counted between two and nine times. The chain links TRBV7-3 to TRBJ2-2, with a possible D match to TRBD2 (6 bases). The CDR3 spans 14 residues. V was shortened by 2 bases and J by 6 bases, with 10 bases between the two germline ends. Germline CDR1 and CDR2: SGHTA and FQGTGA. CDR3 sequence reads: CASSLYPGAGELFF. In DNA, the CDR3 is TGTGCCAGCAGCTTATACCCGGGGGCCGGGGAGCTGTTTTTT.

The chain joins TRBV6-2 or TRBV6-3 to TRBJ2-5; D uncertain. This CDR3 comprises 13 residues. Trimming pared 6 bases from V and 1 base from J, leaving 9 bases between. Germline CDR1 is MNHEY and CDR2 is SVGEGT. In DNA, the CDR3 is TGTGCCAGCAGCCAGACTCTCCAAGAGACCCAGTACTTC. It encodes CASSQTLQETQYF.

A remark on this clonotype: At one boundary the junction diverges from the germline segment, which might be a read error. V usage is TRBV4-2 and J usage is TRBJ2-3, with a tentative D call TRBD1 (6 bases). The length of the CDR3 is 14 residues. Germline V CDR1 and CDR2: LGHNA, YNFKEQ. As DNA, the CDR3 is TGTGCCAGCAGCCAAGACAGGGGCCGGGGAACGCAGTGTTTT. Amino acids: CASSQDRGRGTQCF.

About this clonotype itself: The junction differs from germline at one of its ends, possibly a read error. J is TRBJ2-3 and V is TRBV12-3 or TRBV12-4; TRBD1 is a possible D gene (5 bases). The CDR3 extends over 16 amino acids. This CDR3 is CASSPLPDSSTDTQYF. The CDR3 DNA follows: TGTGCCAGCAGTCCCCTCCCCGACAGTTCCACAGATACGCAGTACTTT.

This clonotype was detected only a few times. This chain uses TRBV27 with TRBJ2-7, with a tentative D call TRBD2 (7 bases). Germline loops: CDR1 MNHEY, CDR2 SMNVEV (reference sequence). This CDR3 is built from 16 residues. The V gene lost 8 bases and the J gene lost 4 bases, with 24 bases spanning the gap. The CDR3 loop is CASSTTGGPRPYEQYF. CDR3 coding DNA: TGTGCCAGCTCCACAACGGGGGGCCCGCGACCTTACGAGCAGTACTTC.

This rearrangement joins TRBV7-9 to TRBJ2-6; TRBD1 matches 8 bases. The CDR3 covers 18 residues. CDR1 and CDR2 (germline): SEHNR, FQNEAQ (reference sequence). V gave up 2 bases and J gave up 0 bases; unmatched junction bases: 6. DNA for the CDR3: TGTGCCAGCAGCTTATTTCAGGGGGCGAGCTCTGGGGCCAACGTCCTGACTTTC. It is translated as CASSLFQGASSGANVLTF.

The sample holds a few counts of this clonotype. The chain combines TRBV3-1 with TRBJ2-5; the D gene is possibly TRBD1 (6 bases). Germline V CDR1 and CDR2: LGHDT, YNNKEL (reference sequence). CDR3 length: 16 residues. Trimming stripped 1 base from V and 5 bases from J, with 17 bases between. This chain's CDR3 is CASSQVGYRAKETQYF. The CDR3 DNA follows: TGTGCCAGCAGCCAAGTTGGGTACAGGGCCAAGGAGACCCAGTACTTC.

This chain uses TRBV15 with TRBJ2-5; 7 bases are shared with TRBD1. Unmatched junction bases numbered 10, after V lost 4 bases and J lost 2 bases. Germline CDR1 LNHNV, CDR2 YYDKDF (reference sequence). The CDR3 loop spans 16 amino acids. CDR3 residues: CATSTVARQGQETQYF. The CDR3 nucleotides are TGTGCCACCAGCACGGTGGCGAGACAGGGACAAGAGACCCAGTACTTC.

There are a few counts of this clonotype. The J gene is TRBJ2-7, the V gene TRBV3-1; no clear D gene. Between the trimmed V and J ends, which lost 1 base and 6 bases, there was a span of 7 bases. The CDR3 loop spans 12 amino acids. Germline V gene data show CDR1 as LGHDT and CDR2 as YNNKEL (reference sequence). CDR3 residues: CASSQAVGEQYF. The CDR3 region has the DNA TGTGCCAGCAGCCAAGCGGTCGGCGAGCAGTACTTC.

The CDR3 DNA reads as TGTGCCAGCAGCCCACTGGTAGTTGGGACTAATGAAAAACTGTTTTTT. Translating it yields CASSPLVVGTNEKLFF. The V call is TRBV28, the J call TRBJ1-4, with no clear D. CDR1 MDHEN and CDR2 SYDVKM come from the germline V gene. The V end was cut by 6 bases, the J end by 2 bases, with 16 bases between. CDR3 length equals 16 residues.

This clonotype was counted between two and nine times. The chain carries TRBV2 and TRBJ1-6, with no clear D. This CDR3 has 18 amino acids. Germline CDR1 is SNHLY and CDR2 is FYNNEI. V was shortened by 1 base and J by 2 bases, with 15 bases between the two germline ends. The CDR3 DNA reads as TGTGCCAGCAGTGAAGTGCGCGGATTCGGCGCCTATAATTCACCCCTCCACTTT. This translates into CASSEVRGFGAYNSPLHF. The full variable domain, in which reference TRBV2 and TRBJ1-6 provide the parts outside the CDR3, is EPEVTQTPSHQVTQMGQEVILRCVPISNHLYFYWYRQILGQKVEFLVSFYNNEISEKSEIFDDQFSVERPDGSNFTLKIRSTKLEDSAMYFCASSEVRGFGAYNSPLHFGNGTRLTVT.

This chain links TRBV7-2 with TRBJ2-5, with 7 bases that match TRBD2. CDR1 is SGHTA, CDR2 FQGNSA, per germline. This CDR3 spans 17 amino acids. V lost 5 bases, J lost 2 bases, and 14 bases stayed unmatched. CDR3 sequence: CASSQIRSGERQETQYF. Written as DNA, the CDR3 is TGTGCCAGCAGCCAAATCCGGAGCGGGGAGAGACAAGAGACCCAGTACTTC.

This rearrangement joins TRBV7-8 to TRBJ1-5; maybe TRBD1 (6 bases). The germline V gene has CDR1 SGHVS and CDR2 FQNEAQ. Trimming removed 5 bases from V and 1 base from J, with 18 bases in between. The CDR3 length is 17 residues. The CDR3 sequence: CASSGTPGVFSNQPQHF. The CDR3 bases are TGTGCCAGCAGCGGCACGCCAGGGGTTTTCAGCAATCAGCCCCAGCATTTT.